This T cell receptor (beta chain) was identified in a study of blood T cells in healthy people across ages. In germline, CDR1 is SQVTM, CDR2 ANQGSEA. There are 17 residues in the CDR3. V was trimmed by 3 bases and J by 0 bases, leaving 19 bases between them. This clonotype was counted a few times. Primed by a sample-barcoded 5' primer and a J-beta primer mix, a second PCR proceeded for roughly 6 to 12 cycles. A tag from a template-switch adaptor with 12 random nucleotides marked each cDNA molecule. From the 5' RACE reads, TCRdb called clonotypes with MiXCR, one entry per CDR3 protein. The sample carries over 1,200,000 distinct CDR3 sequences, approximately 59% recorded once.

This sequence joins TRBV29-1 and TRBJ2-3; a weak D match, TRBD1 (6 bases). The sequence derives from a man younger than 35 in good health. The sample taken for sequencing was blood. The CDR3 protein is CSVDGTLPPSSTDTQYF. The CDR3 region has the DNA TGCAGCGTTGATGGGACACTTCCACCGTCTAGCACAGATACGCAGTATTTT.